Below are 13 T cell receptor beta chains sequenced from a single sample in a study of beta chain features in type 1 diabetes. cDNA synthesis used the whole RNA isolate, giving expressed TCRB sequences. Profiling relied on immunoSEQ multiplex PCR, and the TCRdb table lists in-frame clones only, not all of them. The data show hundreds of thousands of clones, with around an eighth seen just once and approximately 0.039% held by the top ten. Their antigen targets remain unknown. Study observations and caveats: In all four CD4+ subsets, TCRB CDR3 length was significantly, moderately reduced in type 1 diabetes.

The sample was naive CD4+ T cells from blood. The source of these receptors is a man in his late teens or twenties with type 1 diabetes.

The gene calls are TRBV25-1 and TRBJ2-1, with 7 nucleotides matching TRBD2. Trimming took 7 bases from V and 7 from J; bases not matched to a gene: 13. The CDR3 covers 15 residues. Germline CDR1 MGHDK, CDR2 SYGVNS. CDR3 nucleotides: TGTGCCAGCAAAGCCCCGGGACTACTGGGGAATGAGCAGTTCTTC. Its protein is CASKAPGLLGNEQFF.

As regards this clone: Other DNA variants within this sample encode the same CDR3. This rearrangement joins TRBV30 to TRBJ2-7; D might be TRBD2 (5 bases). Germline V CDR1 and CDR2: GTSNPN, SVGIG (reference sequence). V lost 1 base to trimming and J lost 5 bases, with 6 bases between them. The CDR3 totals 11 residues. In DNA form, the CDR3 reads TGTGCCTGGAGTGGAGGGCACGAGCAGTACTTC. Translating it yields CAWSGGHEQYF.

The CDR3, as DNA: TGTGCCAGCAGCTCATCCCAGGGATCTCGGGGAAACATTCAGTACTTC. Protein sequence: CASSSSQGSRGNIQYF. The chain uses TRBV5-4 and TRBJ2-4; D is perhaps TRBD1 or TRBD2 (5 bases each). CDR1 and CDR2 from the germline V gene are SGHNT and YYREEE (reference sequence). V was shortened by 3 bases and J by 6 bases, with 19 bases between the two germline ends. This CDR3 is 16 amino acids long.

The rearrangement joins TRBV6-5 to TRBJ1-5, with no clear D. This CDR3 spans 15 amino acids. Germline CDR1 and CDR2: MNHEY and SVGAGI. V dropped 5 bases and J dropped 6 bases, with 17 bases sitting between them. The CDR3 region is CASSPSGEIGQPQHF. In DNA form, the CDR3 reads TGTGCCAGCAGTCCGAGCGGGGAAATTGGTCAGCCCCAGCATTTT.

J is TRBJ1-1 and V is TRBV7-8; 7 bases match TRBD1. This CDR3 has 15 residues. Germline CDR1 and CDR2: SGHVS and FQNEAQ. The trim removed 5 bases at V and 6 bases at J, leaving 12 bases unmatched. The DNA for the CDR3 is TGTGCCAGCAGCGCGTACAGGGGCGAAGGCCCTGAAGCTTTCTTT. Amino acid sequence: CASSAYRGEGPEAFF.

The chain combines TRBV2 with TRBJ1-1, with 7 bases aligning to TRBD1. The CDR3 contains 14 residues. After removal of 6 bases from V and 0 bases from J, the junction contained 4 bases not matched to a gene. CDR1 is SNHLY and CDR2 is FYNNEI in the germline V gene. The CDR3 region is CASSLQGLNTEAFF. CDR3 coding DNA: TGTGCCAGCAGCTTACAGGGGTTGAACACTGAAGCTTTCTTT.

The chain combines TRBV6-1 with TRBJ1-5; the match to TRBD1 covers 7 bases. The V segment lost 5 bases and the J segment 5 bases; nucleotides outside the gene matches: 3. CDR1 is MNHNS, CDR2 SASEGT, per germline. The CDR3 loop spans 13 amino acids. CDR3 in DNA: TGTGCCAGCAGTCACAGGGGATATCAGCCCCAGCATTTT. Translated: CASSHRGYQPQHF.

This clone has just a few counts. The gene calls are TRBV5-4 and TRBJ2-1; maybe TRBD2 (5 bases). Between the trimmed V and J ends, which lost 3 bases and 0 bases, there was a span of 13 bases. The CDR3 sequence is 16 residues long. Germline CDR1 SGHNT, CDR2 YYREEE (reference sequence). CDR3 protein: CASSSVRGNSYNEQFF. Here the CDR3 DNA reads TGTGCCAGCAGCTCAGTTCGGGGAAACTCCTACAATGAGCAGTTCTTC.

The chain links TRBV7-6 to TRBJ2-5; 11 bases map to TRBD2. CDR1 and CDR2 (germline): SGHVS, FNYEAQ. Trimming cost V 5 bases and J 5 bases; bases outside gene matches: 10. CDR3 size: 16 residues. This CDR3 reads CASSGRLAGLPETQYF. In DNA, the CDR3 is TGTGCCAGCAGCGGCAGACTAGCGGGACTTCCTGAGACCCAGTACTTC.

The gene calls are TRBV30 and TRBJ2-1, with D perhaps TRBD2 (7 bases). Trimming shortened V by 1 base and J by 8 bases, and 12 bases separated the two germline ends. The CDR3 runs 13 residues. Germline V lookup: CDR1 GTSNPN, CDR2 SVGIG (reference sequence). The CDR3 here is CAWSGTGGHEQFF. The CDR3 nucleotides read TGTGCCTGGAGTGGAACGGGGGGCCATGAGCAGTTCTTC.

The chain has TRBV7-4 and TRBJ1-2; TRBD1 might be the D (5 bases). V was trimmed by 2 bases and J by 2 bases, leaving 24 bases between them. The CDR3 has 19 amino acids. Germline values: CDR1 SGHVT, CDR2 SQSDAQ. CDR3 in amino acids: CASSLSPGRELLKNYGYTF. The CDR3 nucleotides read TGTGCCAGCAGCTTAAGCCCAGGGAGGGAGCTACTAAAAAACTATGGCTACACCTTC.

V gene TRBV28 combines with J gene TRBJ2-3; perhaps TRBD1 as D (6 bases). The CDR3 loop spans 14 amino acids. The V and J ends lost 6 bases and 5 bases respectively, with 15 bases between them. Germline V gene data show CDR1 as MDHEN and CDR2 as SYDVKM. The chain's CDR3 is CASRPQGRGDTQYF. Here the CDR3 DNA reads TGTGCCAGCAGGCCTCAGGGGCGCGGAGATACGCAGTATTTT.

This clone was seen a handful of times. V and J are TRBV7-2 and TRBJ2-7; possibly TRBD1 for D (6 bases). Per the germline V gene, CDR1 is SGHTA and CDR2 is FQGNSA. V dropped 3 bases and J dropped 2 bases, with 14 bases sitting between them. The CDR3 length is 15 residues. The CDR3 nucleotides are TGTGCCAGCAGCTTCCAGGGGTCTAGGGCCTACGAGCAGTACTTC. Its protein product is CASSFQGSRAYEQYF.